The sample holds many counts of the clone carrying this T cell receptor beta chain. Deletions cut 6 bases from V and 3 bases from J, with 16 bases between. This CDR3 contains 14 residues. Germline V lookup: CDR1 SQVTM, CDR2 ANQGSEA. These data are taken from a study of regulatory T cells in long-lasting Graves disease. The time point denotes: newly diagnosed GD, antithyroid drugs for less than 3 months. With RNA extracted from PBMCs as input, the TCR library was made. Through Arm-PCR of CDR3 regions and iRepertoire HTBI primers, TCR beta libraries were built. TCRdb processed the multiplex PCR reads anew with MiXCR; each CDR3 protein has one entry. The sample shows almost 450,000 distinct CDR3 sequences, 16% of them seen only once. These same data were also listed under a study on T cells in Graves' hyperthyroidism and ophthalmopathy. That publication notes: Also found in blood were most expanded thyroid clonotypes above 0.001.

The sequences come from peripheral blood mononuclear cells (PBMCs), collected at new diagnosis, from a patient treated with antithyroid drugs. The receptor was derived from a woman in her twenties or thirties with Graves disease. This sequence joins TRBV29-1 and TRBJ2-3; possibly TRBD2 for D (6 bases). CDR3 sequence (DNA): TGCAGCGTAAAACGGGGGTGGAAAACAGATACGCAGTATTTT. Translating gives CSVKRGWKTDTQYF.